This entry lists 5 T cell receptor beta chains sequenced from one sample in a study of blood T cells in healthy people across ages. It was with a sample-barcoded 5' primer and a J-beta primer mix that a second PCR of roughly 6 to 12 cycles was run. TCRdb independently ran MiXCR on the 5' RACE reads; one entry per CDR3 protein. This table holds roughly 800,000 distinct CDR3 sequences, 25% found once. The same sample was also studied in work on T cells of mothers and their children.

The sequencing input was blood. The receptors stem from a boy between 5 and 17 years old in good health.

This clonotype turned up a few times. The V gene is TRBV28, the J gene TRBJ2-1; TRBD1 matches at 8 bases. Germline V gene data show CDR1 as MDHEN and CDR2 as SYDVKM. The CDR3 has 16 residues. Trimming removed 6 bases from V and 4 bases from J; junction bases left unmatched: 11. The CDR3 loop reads CASSPSAGGAYNEQFF. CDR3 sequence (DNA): TGTGCCAGCAGCCCTAGCGCAGGGGGCGCGTACAATGAGCAGTTCTTC.

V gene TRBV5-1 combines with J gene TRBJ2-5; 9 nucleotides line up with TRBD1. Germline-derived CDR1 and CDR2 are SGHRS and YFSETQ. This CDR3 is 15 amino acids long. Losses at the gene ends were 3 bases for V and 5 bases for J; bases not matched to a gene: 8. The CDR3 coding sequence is TGCGCCAGCAGCTCTTCACAGGGGGCGTATGAGACCCAGTACTTC. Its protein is CASSSSQGAYETQYF.

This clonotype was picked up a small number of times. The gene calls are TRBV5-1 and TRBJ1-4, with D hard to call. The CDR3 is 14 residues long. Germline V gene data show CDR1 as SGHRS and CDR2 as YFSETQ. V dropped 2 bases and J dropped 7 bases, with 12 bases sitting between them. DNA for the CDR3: TGCGCCAGCAGCTTTGGCAGCTCCGGTGAAAAACTGTTTTTT. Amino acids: CASSFGSSGEKLFF. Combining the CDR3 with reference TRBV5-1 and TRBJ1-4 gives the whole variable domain KAGVTQTPRYLIKTRGQQVTLSCSPISGHRSVSWYQQTPGQGLQFLFEYFSETQRNKGNFPGRFSGRQFSNSRSEMNVSTLELGDSALYLCASSFGSSGEKLFFGSGTQLSVL.

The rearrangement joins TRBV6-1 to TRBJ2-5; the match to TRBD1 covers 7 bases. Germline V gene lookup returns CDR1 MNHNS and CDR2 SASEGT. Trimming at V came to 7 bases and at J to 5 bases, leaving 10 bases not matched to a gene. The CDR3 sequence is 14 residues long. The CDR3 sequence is CASNIKGAGETQYF. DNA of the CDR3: TGTGCCAGCAACATAAAGGGGGCTGGCGAGACCCAGTACTTC.

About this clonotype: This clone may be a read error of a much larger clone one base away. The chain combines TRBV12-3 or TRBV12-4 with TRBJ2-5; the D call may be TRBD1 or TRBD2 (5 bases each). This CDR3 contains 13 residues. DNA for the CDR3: TGTGCCAGCAGTTTCGGGGCCTCAGAGGCCCAGTACTTC. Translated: CASSFGASEAQYF.